These T cell receptor beta chains were read from a single sample in a study of regulatory dendritic cells for organ transplantation. Sequencing was performed with immunoSEQ multiplex PCR; in TCRdb, only in-frame clones are kept and a portion is missing. The sample yields 28,000 or so clones, around 80% seen once. Sequences were obtained from naive CD4+ T cells from blood. These receptors came from a human donor in good health. The CDR3 runs from the conserved cysteine through the conserved F or W. A D gene is named only where the DNA matches it firmly. Size is stated for part of the rows, as once, few or many counts, or as a class when the clone is expanded.

v_gene	j_gene	d_gene	abundance	CDR3aa	CDR3nt
TRBV18	TRBJ2-3	-	-	CASSESSGDTQYF	TGTGCCAGCTCAGAGAGCTCGGGGGATACGCAGTATTTT
TRBV9	TRBJ2-1	TRBD2	-	CASSERGGLYNEQFF	TGTGCCAGCAGTGAGCGGGGGGGCTTGTACAATGAGCAGTTCTTC
TRBV7-7	TRBJ2-5	TRBD2	-	CASSPTSGSGGTQYF	TGTGCTAGCAGCCCGACTAGCGGCTCAGGGGGGACCCAGTACTTC
TRBV15	TRBJ1-4	TRBD1	-	CATSRTGATNEKLFF	TGTGCCACCAGCAGAACAGGGGCAACTAATGAAAAACTGTTTTTT
TRBV5-5	TRBJ2-6	TRBD1	-	CASSLRDRGPSGANVLTF	TGTGCCAGCAGCTTGAGGGACAGGGGCCCCTCCGGGGCCAACGTCCTGACTTTC
TRBV7-2	TRBJ1-3	-	-	CASSPTGFGNTIYF	TGTGCCAGCAGCCCAACAGGGTTTGGAAACACCATATATTTT
TRBV5-4	TRBJ1-2	TRBD1	few	CASSLAATGGDYGYTF	TGTGCCAGCAGCTTGGCCGCGACAGGGGGAGACTATGGCTACACCTTC
TRBV19	TRBJ1-1	TRBD1	-	CASSKPSGGFTEAFF	TGTGCCAGTAGTAAACCGTCAGGGGGCTTCACTGAAGCTTTCTTT
TRBV9	TRBJ1-1	-	-	CASGTVNTEAFF	TGTGCCAGCGGTACAGTGAACACTGAAGCTTTCTTT
TRBV27	TRBJ1-3	-	-	CASRPPGGNTIYF	TGTGCCAGCAGGCCCCCGGGAGGAAACACCATATATTTT
TRBV2	TRBJ2-1	TRBD2	-	CASRGLAGYNEQFF	TGTGCCAGCAGGGGACTAGCGGGTTACAATGAGCAGTTCTTC
TRBV2	TRBJ1-2	TRBD1	-	CASSYTRQGAGGYTF	TGTGCCAGCAGCTACACAAGACAGGGGGCTGGTGGCTACACCTTC
TRBV6-5	TRBJ1-2	-	-	CASSDWGAGYTF	TGTGCCAGCAGTGACTGGGGAGCCGGCTACACCTTC
TRBV9	TRBJ1-6	TRBD1	-	CASSAGWGDRTNSPLHF	TGTGCCAGCAGCGCCGGCTGGGGGGACAGGACTAATTCACCCCTCCACTTT
TRBV5-4	TRBJ1-1	-	-	CASSPQSGETSLSFF	TGTGCCAGCAGCCCACAAAGCGGGGAAACAAGCTTATCTTTCTTT
TRBV5-1	TRBJ2-1	TRBD2	-	CASSSTSGGANEQFF	TGCGCCAGCAGCTCGACTAGCGGGGGGGCAAATGAGCAGTTCTTC
TRBV4-2	TRBJ1-1	-	-	CASSQEGANTEAFF	TGTGCCAGCAGCCAAGAAGGGGCGAACACTGAAGCTTTCTTT
TRBV7-8	TRBJ1-6	-	-	CASSLPTGGPSRNSPLHF	TGTGCCAGCAGCCTTCCCACGGGGGGACCGAGTAGGAATTCACCCCTCCACTTT
TRBV5-1	TRBJ1-1	-	-	CASSLGGDTEAFF	TGCGCCAGCAGCTTGGGGGGCGACACTGAAGCTTTCTTT
TRBV29-1	TRBJ1-2	TRBD1	few	CSAMGQAGYTF	TGCAGCGCTATGGGACAGGCTGGCTACACCTTC
TRBV7-9	TRBJ1-6	TRBD1	-	CASSRGTVDSPLHF	TGTGCCAGCAGCCGCGGGACAGTAGATTCACCCCTCCACTTT
TRBV7-3	TRBJ2-5	-	-	CASSLRPQETQYF	TGTGCCAGCAGCTTAAGGCCGCAAGAGACCCAGTACTTC
TRBV18	TRBJ1-5	-	-	CASSPQSHSNQPQHF	TGTGCCAGCTCACCACAAAGCCATAGCAATCAGCCCCAGCATTTT
TRBV5-4	TRBJ1-2	-	-	CASSLSNGYTF	TGTGCCAGCAGCTTGTCAAATGGCTACACCTTC
TRBV5-4	TRBJ2-7	TRBD2	-	CASSLVSGGSYEQYF	TGTGCCAGCAGCTTGGTTAGCGGGGGCTCCTACGAGCAGTACTTC
TRBV6-5	TRBJ1-4	TRBD1	once	CASSIGQGREKLFF	TGTGCCAGCAGTATTGGACAGGGTCGGGAAAAACTGTTTTTT
TRBV19	TRBJ1-5	-	-	CASSLWTSTNQPQHF	TGTGCCAGTAGTCTATGGACAAGTACAAATCAGCCCCAGCATTTT